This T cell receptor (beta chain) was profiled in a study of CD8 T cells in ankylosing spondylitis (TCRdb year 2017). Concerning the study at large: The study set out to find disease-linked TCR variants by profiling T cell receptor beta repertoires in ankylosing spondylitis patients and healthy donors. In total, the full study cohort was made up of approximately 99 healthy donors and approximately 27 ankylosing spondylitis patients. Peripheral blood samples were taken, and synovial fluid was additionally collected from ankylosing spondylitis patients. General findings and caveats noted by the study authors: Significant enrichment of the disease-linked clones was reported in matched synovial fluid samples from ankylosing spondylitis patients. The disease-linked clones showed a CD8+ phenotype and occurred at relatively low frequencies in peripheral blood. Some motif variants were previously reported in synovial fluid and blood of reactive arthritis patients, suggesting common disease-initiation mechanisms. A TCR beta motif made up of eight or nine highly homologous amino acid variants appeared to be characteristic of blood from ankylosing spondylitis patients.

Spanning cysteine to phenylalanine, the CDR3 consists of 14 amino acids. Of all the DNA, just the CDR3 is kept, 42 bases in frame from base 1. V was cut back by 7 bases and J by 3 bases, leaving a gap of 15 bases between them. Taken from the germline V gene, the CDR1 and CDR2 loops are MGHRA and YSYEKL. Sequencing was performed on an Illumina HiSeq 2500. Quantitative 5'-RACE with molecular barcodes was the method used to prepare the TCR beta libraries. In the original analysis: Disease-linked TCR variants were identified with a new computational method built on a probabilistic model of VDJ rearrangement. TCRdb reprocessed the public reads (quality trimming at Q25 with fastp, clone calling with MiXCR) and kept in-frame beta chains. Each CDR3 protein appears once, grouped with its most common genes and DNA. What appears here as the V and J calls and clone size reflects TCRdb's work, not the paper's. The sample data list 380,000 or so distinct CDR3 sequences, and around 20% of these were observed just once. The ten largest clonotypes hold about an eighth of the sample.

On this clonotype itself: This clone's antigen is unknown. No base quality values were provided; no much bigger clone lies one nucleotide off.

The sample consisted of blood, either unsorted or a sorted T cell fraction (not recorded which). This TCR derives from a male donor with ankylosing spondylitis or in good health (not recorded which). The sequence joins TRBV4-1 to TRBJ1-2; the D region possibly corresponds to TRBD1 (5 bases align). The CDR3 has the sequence CASTRGGTDYGYTF. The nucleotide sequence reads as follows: TGCGCCAGCACCCGGGGTGGGACCGACTATGGCTACACCTTC.